The 4 T cell receptor beta chains below all came from one sample that was sequenced in a study of T cells in Graves' hyperthyroidism and ophthalmopathy. The CDR3 regions of TCR beta were amplified from RNA transcripts. HTBI primers were the set used in a first-round RT-PCR of the TCR CDR3. One entry per CDR3 protein, called by TCRdb with MiXCR from the multiplex PCR reads. The sample includes some 530,000 distinct CDR3 sequences, 22% of them seen just once. Sample: blood. These receptors originate from a woman in her seventies with Graves' ophthalmopathy.

This clonotype was detected a few times. This chain joins TRBV6-1 and TRBJ1-6, with TRBD1 as a possible D gene (5 bases). Trimming pared 3 bases from V and 10 bases from J, leaving 10 bases between. This CDR3 is 13 amino acids long. Germline CDR1 reads MNHNS; CDR2 reads SASEGT. CDR3 bases: TGTGCCAGCAGTGAGGGACCTTACTCACCCCTCCACTTT. Its protein is CASSEGPYSPLHF.

As concerns this clonotype: A single base separates this from a much larger clone, so it may be a read error. The chain recombines TRBV28 with TRBJ2-2; TRBD1 matches at 8 bases. Germline V CDR1 and CDR2: MDHEN, SYDVKM. The length of the CDR3 is 15 residues. After removal of 7 bases from V and 5 bases from J, the junction contained 9 bases not matched to a gene. The CDR3 region has the DNA TGTGCCAGCACCTTCTGGACAGGGAAAACCGGGGAGCTGTTTTTT. Residues: CASTFWTGKTGELFF.

This clonotype was found a few times. The chain employs TRBV3-1 and TRBJ1-2; no firm D call. The CDR3 loop spans 12 amino acids. Germline assignment: CDR1 LGHDT and CDR2 YNNKEL (reference sequence). V was cut by 1 base and J by 4 bases, with 4 bases left in between. The CDR3 DNA reads as TGTGCCAGCAGCCAAGTTGTCTATGGCTACACCTTC. This translates into CASSQVVYGYTF.

V is TRBV5-1 and J is TRBJ1-1; D possibly corresponds to TRBD1 (5 bases). The CDR3 has 15 amino acids. V dropped 3 bases and J dropped 4 bases, with 16 bases sitting between them. Germline V gene lookup returns CDR1 SGHRS and CDR2 YFSETQ. This CDR3 reads CASSSNTVGTTEAFF. CDR3 DNA: TGCGCCAGCAGCTCGAATACAGTAGGGACCACTGAAGCTTTCTTT.